One and the same sample provided the 8 T cell receptor beta chains below, sequenced in a study of post-analysis software for immune sequencing data. Antigen specificity for these receptors is unknown. Presence of unique molecular identifiers characterized the TCR beta cDNA libraries. TCRdb re-called the PCR reads through MiXCR, storing one row per CDR3 protein. The top ten hold 6% of the sample, which has roughly 570,000 distinct CDR3 sequences, under 40% seen once. Study-wide results and caveats: Patients showed TRBV5-6, TRBV5-1 and TRBV20-1 among four to six TRBV segments more frequent than in controls.

The source material was blood. These receptors were collected from a girl aged 2-17 years with multiple sclerosis.

The chain links TRBV28 to TRBJ2-7; a weak D match, TRBD1 (5 bases). Per germline, CDR1 MDHEN and CDR2 SYDVKM. The CDR3 length is 13 residues. V was pared by 6 bases and J by 2 bases, with 11 bases between. CDR3 bases: TGTGCCAGCAGCCTCAGGGTCCCCTACGAGCAGTACTTC. Translated, it gives CASSLRVPYEQYF. Based on the CDR3 plus reference TRBV28 and TRBJ2-7, the full variable domain is DVKVTQSSRYLVKRTGEKVFLECVQDMDHENMFWYRQDPGLGLRLIYFSYDVKMKEKGDIPEGYSVSREKKERFSLILESASTNQTSMYLCASSLRVPYEQYFGPGTRLTVT.

This clonotype was observed many times. The rearrangement links TRBV11-2 to TRBJ2-3; 10 nucleotides line up with TRBD1. Unmatched junction bases numbered 10, after V lost 4 bases and J lost 6 bases. Germline V CDR1 and CDR2: SGHAT, FQNNGV. The CDR3 totals 16 residues. Here the CDR3 reads CASSSAGTGVFDTQYF. Here the CDR3 DNA reads TGTGCCAGCAGCTCGGCCGGGACAGGGGTTTTTGATACGCAGTATTTT.

A word on this clonotype: One end of the junction fails to match germline, which may point to a read error. The chain is built from TRBV12-3 or TRBV12-4 and TRBJ1-5, with D possibly being TRBD1 (6 bases). There are 15 residues in the CDR3. The CDR3 is CASSVAHGGGQPQHF. CDR3 coding DNA: TGTGCCAGCAGTGTAGCGCACGGGGGCGGGCAGCCCCAGCATTTT.

This clonotype was counted a few times. The chain couples TRBV9 to TRBJ2-6; the match to TRBD1 covers 7 bases. Unmatched junction bases numbered 3, after V lost 0 bases and J lost 6 bases. This CDR3 spans 15 amino acids. Germline V gives CDR1 SGDLS, CDR2 YYNGEE. This chain's CDR3 is CASSVEDREANVLTF. The CDR3 DNA reads as TGTGCCAGCAGCGTAGAAGACAGGGAGGCCAACGTCCTGACTTTC. Full variable domain (rest looked up from reference TRBV9 and TRBJ2-6): DSGVTQTPKHLITATGQRVTLRCSPRSGDLSVYWYQQSLDQGLQFLIQYYNGEERAKGNILERFSAQQFPDLHSELNLSSLELGDSALYFCASSVEDREANVLTFGAGSRLTVL.

The chain is built from TRBV11-2 and TRBJ1-6; D is ambiguous. The CDR3 has 11 amino acids. Per germline, CDR1 SGHAT and CDR2 FQNNGV. Deletions cut 5 bases from V and 7 bases from J, with 3 bases between. CDR3 in DNA: TGTGCCAGCAGCGCGAATTCACCCCTCCACTTT. Its protein product is CASSANSPLHF.

The chain carries TRBV12-3 or TRBV12-4 and TRBJ2-3, with 13 bases matching TRBD2. V shed 7 bases and J 0 bases; nucleotides not matched to a gene: 10. CDR3 length: 18 amino acids. CDR3 sequence: CASTYRTSGGVSTDTQYF. The CDR3 bases are TGTGCCAGCACCTACAGGACTAGCGGGGGAGTGAGCACAGATACGCAGTATTTT.

This chain links TRBV6-1 with TRBJ2-1, with TRBD1 matching 7 bases. From germline, CDR1 is MNHNS and CDR2 SASEGT. V was pared by 3 bases and J by 0 bases, with 20 bases of the junction left unmatched. The CDR3 runs to 21 residues. The CDR3 DNA sequence: TGTGCCAGCAGTGAGAGACGACAGGGTTGGCTTGGAACCGGCTCCTACAATGAGCAGTTCTTC. Translating gives CASSERRQGWLGTGSYNEQFF.

V is TRBV6-6 and J is TRBJ2-3; D is ambiguous. Germline V gene sequence: CDR1 MNHNY, CDR2 SVGAGI (reference sequence). The V end lost 0 bases, the J end lost 2 bases, and 15 bases lay between the germline ends. The CDR3 is made up of 17 amino acids. Here the CDR3 reads CASSYSIRASFTDTQYF. DNA of the CDR3: TGTGCCAGCAGTTACTCCATTCGGGCCAGCTTCACAGATACGCAGTATTTT.